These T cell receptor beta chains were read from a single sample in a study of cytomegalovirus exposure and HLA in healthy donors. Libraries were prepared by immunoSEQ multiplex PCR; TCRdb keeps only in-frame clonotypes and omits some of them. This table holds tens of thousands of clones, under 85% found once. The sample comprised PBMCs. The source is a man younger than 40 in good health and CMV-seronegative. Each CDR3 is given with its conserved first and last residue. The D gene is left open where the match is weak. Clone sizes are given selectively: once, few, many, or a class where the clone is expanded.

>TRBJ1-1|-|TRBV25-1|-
TGTGCCAGCAGCGACCGGACAGTCGTGAACACTGAAGCTTTCTTT
CASSDRTVVNTEAFF
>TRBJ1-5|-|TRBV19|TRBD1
TGTGCCAGTAGAACGACAGGGGGCCTATATAGCAATCAGCCCCAGCATTTT
CASRTTGGLYSNQPQHF
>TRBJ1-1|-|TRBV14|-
TGTGCCAGCAGCCAAAAGCCGAACACTGAAGCTTTCTTT
CASSQKPNTEAFF
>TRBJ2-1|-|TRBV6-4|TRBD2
TGTGCCAGCAGTGACGGGACTAACAATGAGCAGTTCTTC
CASSDGTNNEQFF
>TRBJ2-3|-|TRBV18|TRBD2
TGTGCCAGCTCACCAGTAGCGGGGGCCCTCTCAGATACGCAGTATTTT
CASSPVAGALSDTQYF
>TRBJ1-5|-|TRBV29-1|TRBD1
TGCAGCGTGGGACAGGGGTTATCTGGACAGCCCCAGCATTTT
CSVGQGLSGQPQHF
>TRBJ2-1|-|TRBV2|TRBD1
TGTGCCAGCAGAGACTCAGGGACAGGGCGAATCGATGAGCAGTTCTTC
CASRDSGTGRIDEQFF
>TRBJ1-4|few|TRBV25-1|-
TGTGCCAGCAAACAGGGACATGAAAAACTGTTTTTT
CASKQGHEKLFF
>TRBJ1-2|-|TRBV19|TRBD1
TGTGCCAGTAGCGGACAGGGGGACTATGGCTACACCTTC
CASSGQGDYGYTF
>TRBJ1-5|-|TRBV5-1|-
TGCGCCAGCAGCTTGGGGGCAGGGTCAGGAGAGCCCCAGCATTTT
CASSLGAGSGEPQHF
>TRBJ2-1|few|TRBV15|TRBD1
TGTGCCACCAGCAGAAAACAGGGGGTGACGGGCAATGAGCAGTTCTTC
CATSRKQGVTGNEQFF
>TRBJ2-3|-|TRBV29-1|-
TGCAGCGGAAGGCCTACCGGGATTCAAGATACGCAGTATTTT
CSGRPTGIQDTQYF
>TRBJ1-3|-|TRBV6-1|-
TGTGCCAGCAGACTCAAAACCCCGTCCGGAAACACCATATATTTT
CASRLKTPSGNTIYF
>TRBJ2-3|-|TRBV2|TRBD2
TGTGCCAGCATTGGACTAGCGGGGGGCCCTAGCACAGATACGCAGTATTTT
CASIGLAGGPSTDTQYF
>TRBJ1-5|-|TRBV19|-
TGTGCCAGTAGTGCCACGGGGGAGGGTCAGCCCCAGCATTTT
CASSATGEGQPQHF
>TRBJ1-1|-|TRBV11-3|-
TGTGCCAGCAGCCCTCGGGGGAAGGGTGAAGCTTTCTTT
CASSPRGKGEAFF
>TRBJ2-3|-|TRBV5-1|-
TGCGCCAGCAGCTTCCAAGATACGCAGTATTTT
CASSFQDTQYF
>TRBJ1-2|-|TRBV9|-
TGTGCCAGCAGCAGAAGAGCGGTTCCTAACTATGGCTACACCTTC
CASSRRAVPNYGYTF
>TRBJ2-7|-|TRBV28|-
TGTGCCAGCAGTGCCGCGGGACAGAGCCTCTACGAGCAGTACTTC
CASSAAGQSLYEQYF
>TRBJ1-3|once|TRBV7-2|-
TGTGCCAGCAGCTTTAAAGGGGCTGGAAACACCATATATTTT
CASSFKGAGNTIYF
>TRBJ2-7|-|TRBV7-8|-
TGTGCCAGCAGCAAGCGGCGGGGGCAGGGACTCTTCGAGCAGTACTTC
CASSKRRGQGLFEQYF
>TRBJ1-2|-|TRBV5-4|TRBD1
TGTGCCAGCAGCCTGGGGAGGGACAGGGGTGGCTACACCTTC
CASSLGRDRGGYTF
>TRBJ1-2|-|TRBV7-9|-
TGTGCCAGCAGCTCTGACATCCCGCCTAACTATGGCTACACCTTC
CASSSDIPPNYGYTF
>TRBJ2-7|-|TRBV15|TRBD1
TGTGCCACCAGCAGAAGGGGACAGGGGAATTGGGAGCAGTACTTC
CATSRRGQGNWEQYF
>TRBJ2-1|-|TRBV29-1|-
TGCAGCGTTGCCAGGGGAAATGAGCAGTTCTTC
CSVARGNEQFF
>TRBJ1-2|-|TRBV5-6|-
TGTGCCAGCAGCTTTGAAGGGCGGGGTGGCTACACCTTC
CASSFEGRGGYTF
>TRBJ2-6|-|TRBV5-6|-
TGTGCCAGCAGCTTGCCCGGCTCTGGGGCCAACGTCCTGACTTTC
CASSLPGSGANVLTF
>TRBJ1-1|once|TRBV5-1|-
TGCGCCAGCAGCTTGGACAGTGCCATGATGAACACTGAAGCTTTCTTT
CASSLDSAMMNTEAFF
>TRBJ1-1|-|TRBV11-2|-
TGTGCCAGCAGCCTCAGACCGGGGAACACTGAAGCTTTCTTT
CASSLRPGNTEAFF
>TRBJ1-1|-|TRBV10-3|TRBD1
TGTGCCATCGCACAGGGGGTCAACACTGAAGCTTTCTTT
CAIAQGVNTEAFF
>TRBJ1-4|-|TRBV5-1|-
TGCGCCAGCAGCTTGACAGGGAAGTCACGCGAAAAACTGTTTTTT
CASSLTGKSREKLFF
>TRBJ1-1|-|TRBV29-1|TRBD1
TGCAGCGTTAAAGTGACAGGGGGCTCGGCTGAAGCTTTCTTT
CSVKVTGGSAEAFF
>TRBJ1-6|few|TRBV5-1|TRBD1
TGCGCCAGCAGCTATGGCCGGACAGGGGAGGCCCTCCACTTT
CASSYGRTGEALHF
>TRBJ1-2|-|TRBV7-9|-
TGTGCCAGCAGCTTCGAAGAAAACTCTAACTATGGCTACACCTTC
CASSFEENSNYGYTF
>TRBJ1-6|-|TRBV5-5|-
TGTGCCAGCAGCTTGTCGGGGGTTTCGAATTCACCCCTCCACTTT
CASSLSGVSNSPLHF
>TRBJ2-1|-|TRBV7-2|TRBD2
TGTGCCAGCAGCTTAGAAGTTAGCGGGGGGCCCAGGAATGAGCAGTTCTTC
CASSLEVSGGPRNEQFF
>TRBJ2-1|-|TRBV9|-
TGTGCCAGCAGCGCCGGGACTGGCTCCTACAATGAGCAGTTCTTC
CASSAGTGSYNEQFF
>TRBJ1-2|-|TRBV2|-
TGTGCCAGCAGGCCCGACAGAAACTATGGCTACACCTTC
CASRPDRNYGYTF
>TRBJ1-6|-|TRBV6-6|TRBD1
TGTGCCAGCAGTCACCAGGGGGTACAATCACCCCTCCACTTT
CASSHQGVQSPLHF
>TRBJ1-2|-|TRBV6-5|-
TGTGCCAGCAGTCAACAGGAGAAAGCTAACTATGGCTACACCTTC
CASSQQEKANYGYTF
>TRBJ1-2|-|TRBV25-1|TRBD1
TGTGCCAGCAGTTACCTGACAGGGGGTCCCTATGGCTACACCTTC
CASSYLTGGPYGYTF
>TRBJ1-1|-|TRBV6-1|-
TGTGCCAGCAGAACCCCAGCTGAAGCTTTCTTT
CASRTPAEAFF
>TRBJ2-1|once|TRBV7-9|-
TGTGCCAGCAGCTTAGCCAGCGGGGACATCTACAATGAGCAGTTCTTC
CASSLASGDIYNEQFF
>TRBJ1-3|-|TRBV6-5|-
TGTGCCAGCAGTCCTCTGACGGGGGGAAACACCATATATTTT
CASSPLTGGNTIYF
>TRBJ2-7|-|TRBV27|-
TGTGCCAGCAGTCCCCGGCGCAGGGCCTACGAGCAGTACTTC
CASSPRRRAYEQYF
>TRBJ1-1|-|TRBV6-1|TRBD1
TGTGCCAGCATTTGGACAGGGTTGAACACTGAAGCTTTCTTT
CASIWTGLNTEAFF